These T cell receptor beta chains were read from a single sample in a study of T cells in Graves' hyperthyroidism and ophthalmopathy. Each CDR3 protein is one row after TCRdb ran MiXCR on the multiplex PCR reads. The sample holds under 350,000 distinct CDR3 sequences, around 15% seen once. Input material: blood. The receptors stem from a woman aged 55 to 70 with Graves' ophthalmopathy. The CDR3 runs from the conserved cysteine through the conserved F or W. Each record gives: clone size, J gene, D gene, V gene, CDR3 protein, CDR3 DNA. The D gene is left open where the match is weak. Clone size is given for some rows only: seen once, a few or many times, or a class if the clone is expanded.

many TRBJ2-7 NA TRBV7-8 CASSLYVGDTWEQYF TGTGCCAGCAGCTTATATGTAGGGGATACATGGGAGCAGTACTTC
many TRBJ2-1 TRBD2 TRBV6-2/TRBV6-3 CASSTEREGLINEQFF TGTGCCAGCAGTACAGAGCGGGAGGGCCTCATCAATGAGCAGTTCTTC
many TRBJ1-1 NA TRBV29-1 CSVGVSDTEAFF TGCAGCGTTGGGGTTTCGGACACTGAAGCTTTCTTT
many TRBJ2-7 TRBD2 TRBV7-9 CASSPKLAGGGYEQYF TGTGCCAGCAGCCCTAAGCTAGCGGGAGGAGGCTACGAGCAGTACTTC
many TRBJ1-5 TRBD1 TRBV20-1 CSARESQGQPQHF TGCAGTGCTAGAGAATCACAGGGGCAGCCCCAGCATTTT
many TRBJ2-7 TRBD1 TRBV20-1 CSARDRRTGLTWSYEQYF TGCAGTGCTAGAGATCGAAGGACAGGGTTAACGTGGTCCTACGAGCAGTACTTC
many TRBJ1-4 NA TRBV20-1 CSARDSPVREKLFF TGCAGTGCTAGAGATTCCCCGGTTCGTGAAAAACTGTTTTTT
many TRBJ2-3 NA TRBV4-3 CASSPEGLGTQYF TGCGCCAGCAGCCCGGAGGGTTTGGGTACGCAGTATTTT
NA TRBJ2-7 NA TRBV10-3 CAVGQNAYEQYF TGTGCCGTCGGACAGAATGCCTACGAGCAGTACTTC
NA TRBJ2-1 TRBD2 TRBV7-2 CASSSWTSGGAYNEQFF TGTGCCAGCAGCTCCTGGACTAGCGGGGGAGCTTACAATGAGCAGTTCTTC
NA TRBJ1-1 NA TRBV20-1 CSAPVKTEAFF TGCAGTGCTCCGGTGAAGACTGAAGCTTTCTTT
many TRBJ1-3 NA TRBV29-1 CSVGGGQRGNTIYF TGCAGCGTTGGTGGTGGGCAGCGAGGAAACACCATATATTTT
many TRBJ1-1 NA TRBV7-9 CASSLGEAVEAFF TGTGCCAGCAGCTTAGGGGAAGCGGTTGAAGCTTTCTTT
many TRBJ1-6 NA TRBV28 CATWGRGENSPLHF TGTGCCACCTGGGGCAGGGGTGAGAATTCACCCCTCCACTTT
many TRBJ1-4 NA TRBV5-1 CASSITGGEKLFF TGCGCCAGCAGCATTACGGGTGGTGAAAAACTGTTTTTT